The present T cell receptor beta chain was sequenced within a study of T cell responses to AZD1222 COVID-19 vaccine. Germline-derived CDR1 and CDR2 are LNHDA and SQIVND (reference sequence). J was trimmed by 5 bases and V by 6 bases; bases with no gene match: 14. The CDR3 is 17 residues long. This table comes from immunoSEQ multiplex PCR, and its TCRdb copy is limited to in-frame clones, with some not included. The sample carries 150,000 to 200,000 clones, around 92% recorded once. The source was peripheral blood, collected on day 0 of AZD1222 vaccination. The rearrangement links TRBV19 to TRBJ2-2; 8 nucleotides match TRBD1. The receptor was derived from an adult in good health. CDR3: CASRLGSTGADTGELFF. The DNA of the CDR3 is TGTGCCAGTAGATTAGGTTCGACAGGGGCGGATACCGGGGAGCTGTTTTTT.